A single count supports the clone carrying this TCR beta chain. Its antigen is currently unknown. Clones were read by immunoSEQ multiplex PCR, and TCRdb kept only the in-frame ones, dropping some. The table lists 45,000 to 65,000 clones, roughly 79% of them singletons. The data stem from a study of radiation and T cells in renal cell carcinoma. Study findings and constraints: In blood, top tumor clones expanded by 2 weeks, shrinking by 4.

The CDR3 is 13 amino acids. Per the germline V gene, CDR1 is SGHVS and CDR2 is FNYEAQ. V lost 4 bases and J 7 bases, leaving 11 bases between the germline ends. Noted time point: baseline pretreatment blood. As for treatment: 15 Gy SBRT to primary tumor, nephrectomy 4 weeks later. Radiation-treated patients gave blood at baseline, week 2 and week 4. The tumor was a clear cell renal cell carcinoma. The sequenced sample was blood, obtained from a patient whose treatment included radiotherapy and nephrectomy. The TCR comes from a man in his fifties or sixties with renal cell carcinoma. This chain uses TRBV7-6 with TRBJ1-5; D is uncertain. CDR3 in amino acids: CASSSQTGQPQHF. The CDR3 nucleotides are TGTGCCAGCAGCTCCCAAACCGGGCAGCCCCAGCATTTT.